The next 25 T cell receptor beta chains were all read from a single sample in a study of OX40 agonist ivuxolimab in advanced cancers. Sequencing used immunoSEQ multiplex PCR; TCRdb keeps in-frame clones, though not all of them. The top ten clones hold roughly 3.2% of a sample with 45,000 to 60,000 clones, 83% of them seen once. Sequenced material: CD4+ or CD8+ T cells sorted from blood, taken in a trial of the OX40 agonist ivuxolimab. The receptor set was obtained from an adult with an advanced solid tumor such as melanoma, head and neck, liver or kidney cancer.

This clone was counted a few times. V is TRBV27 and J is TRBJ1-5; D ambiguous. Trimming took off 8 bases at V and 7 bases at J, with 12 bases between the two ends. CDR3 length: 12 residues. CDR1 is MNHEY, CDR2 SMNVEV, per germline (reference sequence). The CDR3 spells CASGDGVQPQHF. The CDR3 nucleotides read TGTGCCAGCGGAGACGGTGTGCAGCCCCAGCATTTT.

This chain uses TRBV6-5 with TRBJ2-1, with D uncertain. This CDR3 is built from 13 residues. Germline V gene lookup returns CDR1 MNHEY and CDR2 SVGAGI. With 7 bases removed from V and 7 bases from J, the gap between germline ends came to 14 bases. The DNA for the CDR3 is TGTGCCAGCACCAGGCGCTACTCTAATGAGCAGTTCTTC. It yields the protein CASTRRYSNEQFF.

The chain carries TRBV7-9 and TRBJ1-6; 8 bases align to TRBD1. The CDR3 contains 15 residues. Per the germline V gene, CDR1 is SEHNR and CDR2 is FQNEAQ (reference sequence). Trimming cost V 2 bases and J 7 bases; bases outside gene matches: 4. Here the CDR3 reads CASSLLTGANSPLHF. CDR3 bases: TGTGCCAGCAGCTTACTGACAGGGGCGAATTCACCCCTCCACTTT.

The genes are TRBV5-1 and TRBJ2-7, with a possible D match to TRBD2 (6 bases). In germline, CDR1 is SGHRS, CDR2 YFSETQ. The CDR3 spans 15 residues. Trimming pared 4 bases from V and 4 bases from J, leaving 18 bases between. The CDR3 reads CASSPSSRGPYEQYF. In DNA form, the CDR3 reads TGCGCCAGCAGCCCCTCTTCGCGGGGACCATACGAGCAGTACTTC.

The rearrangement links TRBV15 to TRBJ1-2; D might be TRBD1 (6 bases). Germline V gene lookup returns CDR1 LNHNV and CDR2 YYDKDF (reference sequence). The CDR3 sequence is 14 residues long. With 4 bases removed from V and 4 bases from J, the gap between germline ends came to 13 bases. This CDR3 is CATSNFRGSYGYTF. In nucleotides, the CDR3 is TGTGCCACCAGCAACTTCAGGGGAAGCTATGGCTACACCTTC.

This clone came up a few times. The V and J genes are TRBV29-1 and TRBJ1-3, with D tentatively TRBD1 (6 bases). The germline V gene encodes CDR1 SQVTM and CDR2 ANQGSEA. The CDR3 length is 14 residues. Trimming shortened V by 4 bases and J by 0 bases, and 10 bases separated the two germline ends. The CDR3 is CSVGDKYSGNTIYF. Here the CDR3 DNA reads TGCAGCGTTGGGGACAAGTACTCTGGAAACACCATATATTTT.

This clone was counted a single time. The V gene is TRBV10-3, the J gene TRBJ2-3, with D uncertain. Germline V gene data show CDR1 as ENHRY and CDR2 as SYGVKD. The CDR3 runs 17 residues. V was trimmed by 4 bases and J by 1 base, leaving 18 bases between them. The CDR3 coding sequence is TGTGCCATCAGTGTAGGTCTGGGGTTGGTTGGCACAGATACGCAGTATTTT. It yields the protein CAISVGLGLVGTDTQYF.

The CDR3 nucleotides read TGCGCCAGCAGCCAGACCACAGGGGGTCAGCCCCAGCATTTT. This encodes CASSQTTGGQPQHF. This chain connects TRBV4-1 to TRBJ1-5, with 8 bases that match TRBD1. After removal of 3 bases from V and 6 bases from J, the junction contained 4 bases not matched to a gene. CDR1 and CDR2 (germline): MGHRA, YSYEKL. The CDR3 has 14 amino acids.

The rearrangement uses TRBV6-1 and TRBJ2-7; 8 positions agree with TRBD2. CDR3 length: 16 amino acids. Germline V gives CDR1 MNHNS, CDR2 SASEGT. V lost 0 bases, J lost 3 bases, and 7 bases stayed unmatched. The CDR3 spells CASSEAASGRVYEQYF. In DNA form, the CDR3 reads TGTGCCAGCAGTGAAGCGGCCAGCGGGAGAGTCTACGAGCAGTACTTC.

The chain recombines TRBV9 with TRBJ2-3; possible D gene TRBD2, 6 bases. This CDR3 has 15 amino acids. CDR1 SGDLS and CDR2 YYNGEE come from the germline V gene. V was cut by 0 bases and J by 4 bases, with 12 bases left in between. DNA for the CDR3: TGTGCCAGCAGCGTAGAGTCACTAGCCGCAGATACGCAGTATTTT. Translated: CASSVESLAADTQYF. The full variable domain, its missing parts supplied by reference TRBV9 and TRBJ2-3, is DSGVTQTPKHLITATGQRVTLRCSPRSGDLSVYWYQQSLDQGLQFLIQYYNGEERAKGNILERFSAQQFPDLHSELNLSSLELGDSALYFCASSVESLAADTQYFGPGTRLTVL.

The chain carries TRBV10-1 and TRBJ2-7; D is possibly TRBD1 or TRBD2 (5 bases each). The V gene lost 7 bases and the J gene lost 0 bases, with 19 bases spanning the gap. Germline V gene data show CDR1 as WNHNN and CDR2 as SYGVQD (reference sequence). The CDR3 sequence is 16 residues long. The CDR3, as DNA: TGCGCCAGCAATTTAGCCGGGGACCGGAGCTCCTACGAGCAGTACTTC. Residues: CASNLAGDRSSYEQYF.

CDR3 DNA sequence: TGTGCCAGCTCACCGGCGGGAAGAGCCTACGAGCAGTACTTC. It encodes CASSPAGRAYEQYF. V gene TRBV18 combines with J gene TRBJ2-7, with D maybe TRBD2 (6 bases). Trimming left V 3 bases short and J 2 bases short, with 11 bases between. CDR3 length: 14 amino acids. CDR1 is KGHSH and CDR2 is LQKENI in the germline V gene.

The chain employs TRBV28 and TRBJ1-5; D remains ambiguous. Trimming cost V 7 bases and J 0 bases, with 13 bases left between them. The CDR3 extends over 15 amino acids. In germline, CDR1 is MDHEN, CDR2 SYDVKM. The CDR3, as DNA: TGTGCCAGCAACCGACCGGGGTATAGCAATCAGCCCCAGCATTTT. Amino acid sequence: CASNRPGYSNQPQHF.

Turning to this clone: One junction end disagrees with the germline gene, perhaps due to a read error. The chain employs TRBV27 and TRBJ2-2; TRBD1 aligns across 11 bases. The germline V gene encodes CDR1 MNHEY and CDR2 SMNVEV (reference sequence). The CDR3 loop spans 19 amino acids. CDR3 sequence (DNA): TGTGCCAGCAGTCGGCGATGGACAGGGGGCGACCCCAACCACCGGGGAGCTGTTTTT. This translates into CASSRRWTGGDPNHRGAVF.

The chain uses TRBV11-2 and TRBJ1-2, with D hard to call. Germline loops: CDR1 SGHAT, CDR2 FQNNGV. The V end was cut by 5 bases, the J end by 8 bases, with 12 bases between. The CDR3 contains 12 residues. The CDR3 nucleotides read TGTGCCAGCAGCGCCCACGTGGGAGGCTACACCTTC. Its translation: CASSAHVGGYTF. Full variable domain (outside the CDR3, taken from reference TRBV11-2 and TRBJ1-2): EAGVAQSPRYKIIEKRQSVAFWCNPISGHATLYWYQQILGQGPKLLIQFQNNGVVDDSQLPKDRFSAERLKGVDSTLKIQPAKLEDSAVYLCASSAHVGGYTFGSGTRLTVV.

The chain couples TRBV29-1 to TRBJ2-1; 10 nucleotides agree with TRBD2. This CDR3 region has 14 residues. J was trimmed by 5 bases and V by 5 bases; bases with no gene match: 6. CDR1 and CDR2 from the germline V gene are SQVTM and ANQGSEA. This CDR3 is CSVYTSGTNNEQFF. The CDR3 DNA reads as TGCAGCGTTTATACTAGCGGGACAAACAATGAGCAGTTCTTC.

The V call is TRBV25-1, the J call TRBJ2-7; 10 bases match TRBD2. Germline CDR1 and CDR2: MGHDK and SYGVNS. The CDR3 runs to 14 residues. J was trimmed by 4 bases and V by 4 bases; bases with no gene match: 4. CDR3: CASSGLAGRYEQYF. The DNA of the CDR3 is TGTGCCAGCAGTGGACTAGCGGGCCGGTACGAGCAGTACTTC.

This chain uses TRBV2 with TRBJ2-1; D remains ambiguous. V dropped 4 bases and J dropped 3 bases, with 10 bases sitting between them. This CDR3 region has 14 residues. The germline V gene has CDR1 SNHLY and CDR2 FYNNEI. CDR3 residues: CASSGGGSYNEQFF. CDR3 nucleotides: TGTGCCAGCAGTGGGGGTGGTAGCTACAATGAGCAGTTCTTC.

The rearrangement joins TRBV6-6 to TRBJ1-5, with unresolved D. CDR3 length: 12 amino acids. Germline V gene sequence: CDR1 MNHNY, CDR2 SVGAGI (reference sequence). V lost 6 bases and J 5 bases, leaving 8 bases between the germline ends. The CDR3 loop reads CASSQRDQPQHF. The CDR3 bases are TGTGCCAGCAGCCAAAGGGATCAGCCCCAGCATTTT.

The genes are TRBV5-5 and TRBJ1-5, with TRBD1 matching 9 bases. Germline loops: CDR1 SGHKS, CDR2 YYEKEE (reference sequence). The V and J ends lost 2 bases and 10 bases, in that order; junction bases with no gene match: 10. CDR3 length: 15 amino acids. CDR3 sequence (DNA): TGTGCCAGCAGCTTCGGGGGGACAGGGACCGACCCCCAGCATTTT. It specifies CASSFGGTGTDPQHF.

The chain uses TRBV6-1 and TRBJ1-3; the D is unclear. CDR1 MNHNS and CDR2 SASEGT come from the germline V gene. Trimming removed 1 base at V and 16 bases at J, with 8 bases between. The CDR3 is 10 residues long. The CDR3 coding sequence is TGTGCCAGCAGTGAAGATGCAGGTTATTTT. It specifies CASSEDAGYF.

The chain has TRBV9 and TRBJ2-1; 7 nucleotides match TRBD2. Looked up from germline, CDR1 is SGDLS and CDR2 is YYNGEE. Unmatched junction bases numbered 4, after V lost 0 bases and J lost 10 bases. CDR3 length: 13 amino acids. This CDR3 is CASSVVGEGEQFF. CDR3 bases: TGTGCCAGCAGCGTAGTTGGGGAGGGGGAGCAGTTCTTC.

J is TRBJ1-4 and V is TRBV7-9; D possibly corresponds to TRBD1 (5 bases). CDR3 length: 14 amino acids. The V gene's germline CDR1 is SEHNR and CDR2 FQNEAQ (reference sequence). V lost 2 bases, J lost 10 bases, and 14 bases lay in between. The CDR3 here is CASSLPAERGKLFF. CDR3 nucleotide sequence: TGTGCCAGCAGCTTACCCGCTGAGAGGGGAAAACTGTTTTTT.

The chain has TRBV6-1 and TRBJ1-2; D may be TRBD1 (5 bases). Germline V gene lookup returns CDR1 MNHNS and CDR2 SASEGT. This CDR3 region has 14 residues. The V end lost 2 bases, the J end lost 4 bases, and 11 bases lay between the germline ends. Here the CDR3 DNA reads TGTGCCAGCAGTGAAATTCGGGGACGCTATGGCTACACCTTC. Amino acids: CASSEIRGRYGYTF.

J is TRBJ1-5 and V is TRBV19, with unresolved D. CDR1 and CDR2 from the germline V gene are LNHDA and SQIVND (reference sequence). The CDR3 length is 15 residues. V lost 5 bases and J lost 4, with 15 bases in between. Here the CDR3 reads CASSLETSRNQPQHF. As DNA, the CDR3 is TGTGCCAGTAGTTTGGAGACATCTAGGAATCAGCCCCAGCATTTT. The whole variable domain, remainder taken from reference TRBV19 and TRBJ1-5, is DGGITQSPKYLFRKEGQNVTLSCEQNLNHDAMYWYRQDPGQGLRLIYYSQIVNDFQKGDIAEGYSVSREKKESFPLTVTSAQKNPTAFYLCASSLETSRNQPQHFGDGTRLSIL.